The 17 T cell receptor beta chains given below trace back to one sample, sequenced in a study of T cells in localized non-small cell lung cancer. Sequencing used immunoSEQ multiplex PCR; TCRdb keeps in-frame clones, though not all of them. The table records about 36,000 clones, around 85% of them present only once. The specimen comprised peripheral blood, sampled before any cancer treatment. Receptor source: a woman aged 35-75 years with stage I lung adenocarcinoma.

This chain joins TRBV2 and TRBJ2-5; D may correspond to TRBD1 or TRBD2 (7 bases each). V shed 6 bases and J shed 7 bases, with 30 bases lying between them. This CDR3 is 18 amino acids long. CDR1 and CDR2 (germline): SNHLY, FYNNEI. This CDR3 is CASSATVLSGTNRGTQYF. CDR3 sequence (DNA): TGTGCCAGCAGCGCCACCGTCCTTTCCGGGACTAACAGGGGGACCCAGTACTTC.

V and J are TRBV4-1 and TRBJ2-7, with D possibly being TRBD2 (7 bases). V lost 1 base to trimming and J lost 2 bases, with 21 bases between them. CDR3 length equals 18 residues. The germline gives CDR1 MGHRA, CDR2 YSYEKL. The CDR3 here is CASSQVVFGPGGTYEQYF. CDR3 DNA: TGCGCCAGCAGCCAAGTTGTGTTCGGACCGGGGGGCACCTACGAGCAGTACTTC.

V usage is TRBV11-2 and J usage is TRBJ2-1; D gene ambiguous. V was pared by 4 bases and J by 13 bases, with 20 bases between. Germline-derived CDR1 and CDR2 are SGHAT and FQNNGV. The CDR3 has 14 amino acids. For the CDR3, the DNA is TGTGCCAGCAGCTCCCTGCGCGCCCCGTCGTACCAGTTCTTC. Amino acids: CASSSLRAPSYQFF.

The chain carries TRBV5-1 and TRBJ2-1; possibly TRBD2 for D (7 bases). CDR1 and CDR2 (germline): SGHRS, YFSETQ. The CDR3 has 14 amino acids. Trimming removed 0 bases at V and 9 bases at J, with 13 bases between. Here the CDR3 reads CASSLESAGAEQFF. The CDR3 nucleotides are TGCGCCAGCAGCTTGGAATCTGCGGGGGCTGAGCAGTTCTTC. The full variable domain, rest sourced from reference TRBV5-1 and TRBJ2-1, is KAGVTQTPRYLIKTRGQQVTLSCSPISGHRSVSWYQQTPGQGLQFLFEYFSETQRNKGNFPGRFSGRQFSNSRSEMNVSTLELGDSALYLCASSLESAGAEQFFGPGTRLTVL.

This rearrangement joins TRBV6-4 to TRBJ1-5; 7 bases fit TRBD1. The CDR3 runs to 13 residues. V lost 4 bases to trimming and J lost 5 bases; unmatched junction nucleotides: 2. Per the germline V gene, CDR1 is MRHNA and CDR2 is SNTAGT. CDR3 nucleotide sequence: TGTGCCAGCAGTGGTCAGGGGGATCAGCCCCAGCATTTT. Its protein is CASSGQGDQPQHF.

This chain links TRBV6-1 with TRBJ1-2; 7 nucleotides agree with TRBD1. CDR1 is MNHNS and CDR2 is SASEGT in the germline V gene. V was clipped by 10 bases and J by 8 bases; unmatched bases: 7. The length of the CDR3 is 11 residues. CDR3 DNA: TGTGCCATACTAACAGGGGACGGCTACACCTTC. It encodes CAILTGDGYTF.

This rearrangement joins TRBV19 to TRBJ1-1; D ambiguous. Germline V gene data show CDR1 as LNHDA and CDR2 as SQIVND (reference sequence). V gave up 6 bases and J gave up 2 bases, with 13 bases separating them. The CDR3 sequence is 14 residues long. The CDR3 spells CASSRGSVNTEAFF. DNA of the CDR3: TGTGCCAGTAGCCGAGGATCGGTTAACACTGAAGCTTTCTTT.

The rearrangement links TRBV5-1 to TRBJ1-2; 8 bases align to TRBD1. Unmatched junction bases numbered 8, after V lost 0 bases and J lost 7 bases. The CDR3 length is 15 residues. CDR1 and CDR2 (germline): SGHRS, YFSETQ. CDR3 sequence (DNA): TGCGCCAGCAGCTTGGCTGGCCAGGGGGCGGGTGGCTACACCTTC. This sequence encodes CASSLAGQGAGGYTF.

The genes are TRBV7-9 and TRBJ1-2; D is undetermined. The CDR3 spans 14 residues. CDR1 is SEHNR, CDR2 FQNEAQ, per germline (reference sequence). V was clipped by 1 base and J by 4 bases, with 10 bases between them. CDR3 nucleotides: TGTGCCAGCAGCTTAGAGACGGGCAGCTATGGCTACACCTTC. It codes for CASSLETGSYGYTF. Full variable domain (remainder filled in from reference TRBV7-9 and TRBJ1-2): DTGVSQNPRHKITKRGQNVTFRCDPISEHNRLYWYRQTLGQGPEFLTYFQNEAQLEKSRLLSDRFSAERPKGSFSTLEIQRTEQGDSAMYLCASSLETGSYGYTFGSGTRLTVV.

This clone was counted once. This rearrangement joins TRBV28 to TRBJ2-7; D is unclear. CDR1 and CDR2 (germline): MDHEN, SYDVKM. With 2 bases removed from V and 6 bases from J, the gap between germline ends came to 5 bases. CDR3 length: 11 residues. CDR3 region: CASSLRVEQYF. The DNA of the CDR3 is TGTGCCAGCAGTTTACGAGTCGAGCAGTACTTC.

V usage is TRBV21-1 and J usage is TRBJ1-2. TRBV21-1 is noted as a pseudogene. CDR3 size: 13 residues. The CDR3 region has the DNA TGTGCCAGCAGCTGGGGTTTAGGCTATGGCTACACCTTC. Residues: CASSWGLGYGYTF.

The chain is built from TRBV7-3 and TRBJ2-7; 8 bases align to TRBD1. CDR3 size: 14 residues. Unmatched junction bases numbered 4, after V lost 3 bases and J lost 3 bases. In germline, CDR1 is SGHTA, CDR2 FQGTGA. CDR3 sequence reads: CASSFAGGGYEQYF. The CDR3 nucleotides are TGTGCCAGCAGCTTTGCAGGGGGCGGCTACGAGCAGTACTTC.

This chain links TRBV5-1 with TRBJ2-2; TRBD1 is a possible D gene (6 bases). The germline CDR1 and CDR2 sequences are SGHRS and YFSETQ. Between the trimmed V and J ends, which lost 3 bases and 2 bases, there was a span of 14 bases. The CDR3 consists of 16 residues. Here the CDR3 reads CASSSSGTLNTGELFF. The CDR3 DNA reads TGCGCCAGCAGCTCTTCTGGGACATTAAACACCGGGGAGCTGTTTTTT.

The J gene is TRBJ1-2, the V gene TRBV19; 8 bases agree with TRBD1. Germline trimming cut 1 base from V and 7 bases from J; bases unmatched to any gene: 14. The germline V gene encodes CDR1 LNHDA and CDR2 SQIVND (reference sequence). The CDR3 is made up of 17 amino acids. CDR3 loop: CASSIANPRGTGAGYTF. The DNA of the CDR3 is TGTGCCAGTAGTATAGCTAATCCCCGGGGGACAGGCGCTGGCTACACCTTC.

The DNA for the CDR3 is TGTGCCAGCAGCTTGTCCAGGGGTAATGAGCAGTTCTTC. It translates to CASSLSRGNEQFF. The rearrangement joins TRBV7-2 to TRBJ2-1; a weak D match, TRBD1 (6 bases). The V end was cut by 3 bases, the J end by 7 bases, with 10 bases between. CDR1 and CDR2 from the germline V gene are SGHTA and FQGNSA. CDR3 size: 13 residues.

CDR3 protein: CASSQDRPPVSYF. The CDR3 DNA reads TGTGCCAGCAGCCAAGATCGGCCCCCCGTATCGTACTTC. The genes are TRBV14 and TRBJ2-4, with D hard to call. The V end lost 0 bases, the J end lost 15 bases, and 15 bases lay between the germline ends. The CDR3 runs to 13 residues. Germline CDR1 and CDR2: SGHDN and FVKESK. The full variable domain, rest sourced from reference TRBV14 and TRBJ2-4, is EAGVTQFPSHSVIEKGQTVTLRCDPISGHDNLYWYRRVMGKEIKFLLHFVKESKQDESGMPNNRFLAERTGGTYSTLKVQPAELEDSGVYFCASSQDRPPVSYFGAGTRLSVL.

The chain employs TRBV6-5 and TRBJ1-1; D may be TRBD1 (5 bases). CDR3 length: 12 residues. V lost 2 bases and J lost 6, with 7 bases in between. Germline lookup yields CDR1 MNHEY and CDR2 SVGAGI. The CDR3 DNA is TGTGCCAGCAGTTACCGGGGGGCTGAAGCTTTCTTT. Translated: CASSYRGAEAFF.